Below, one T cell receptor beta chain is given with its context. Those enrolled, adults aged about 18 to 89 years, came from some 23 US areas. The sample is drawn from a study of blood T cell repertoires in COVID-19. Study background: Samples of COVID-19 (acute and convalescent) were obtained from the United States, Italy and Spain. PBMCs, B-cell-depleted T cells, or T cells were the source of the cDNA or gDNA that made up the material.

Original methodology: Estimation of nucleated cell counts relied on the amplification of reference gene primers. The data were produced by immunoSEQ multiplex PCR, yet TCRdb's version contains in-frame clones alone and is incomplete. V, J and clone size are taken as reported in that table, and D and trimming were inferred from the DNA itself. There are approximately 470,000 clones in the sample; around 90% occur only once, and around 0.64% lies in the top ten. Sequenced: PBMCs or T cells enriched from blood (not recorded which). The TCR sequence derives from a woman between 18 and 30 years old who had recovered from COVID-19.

The CDR3 DNA follows: TGTGCCAGCGGACGGGACTCCTCCAATGAAAAACTGTTTTTT. Its protein product is CASGRDSSNEKLFF. This chain joins TRBV6-5 and TRBJ1-4, with a weak D call TRBD1 (5 bases). Trimming pared 8 bases from V and 5 bases from J, leaving 15 bases between. The CDR3 has 14 residues. From germline, CDR1 is MNHEY and CDR2 SVGAGI.